A single sample gave rise to the 27 T cell receptor beta chains below, sequenced in a study of blood T cell repertoires in COVID-19. Assay: immunoSEQ multiplex PCR; the TCRdb copy retains only in-frame clones and omits some. The sample has 300,000 to 450,000 clones, 85% seen once; the top ten hold roughly 3.7%. Sequencing input: peripheral blood. The receptors here all came from a woman in her late teens or twenties with acute or convalescent COVID-19.

The chain carries TRBV11-2 and TRBJ1-1, with unresolved D. V lost 5 bases and J lost 5, with 9 bases in between. The CDR3 is 12 residues long. Germline V CDR1 and CDR2: SGHAT, FQNNGV. The CDR3: CASSGRLTEAFF. The CDR3 DNA is TGTGCCAGCAGCGGCCGCCTGACTGAAGCTTTCTTT.

This clone occurred once. The gene calls are TRBV2 and TRBJ1-5; tentative D call: TRBD1 (6 bases). This CDR3 contains 17 residues. CDR1 is SNHLY, CDR2 FYNNEI, per germline. V was pared by 7 bases and J by 2 bases, with 21 bases between. The CDR3, as DNA: TGTGCCAGCAATCGCGGGGGGGGGCGAGGCGGCAATCAGCCCCAGCATTTT. Translating it yields CASNRGGGRGGNQPQHF.

The chain couples TRBV21-1 to TRBJ1-1; the table's D call, TRBD1, has no DNA check behind it. TRBV21-1 is classified as a pseudogene. The CDR3 runs to 16 residues. The CDR3 region is CASSHRDRVPDTEAFF. The CDR3 region has the DNA TGTGCCAGCAGCCACCGGGACAGGGTCCCCGACACTGAAGCTTTCTTT.

In DNA, the CDR3 is TGTGCCAGCAGCTCGGTGACAGGGTTCGACGAGCAGTACTTC. It specifies CASSSVTGFDEQYF. This sequence joins TRBV7-9 and TRBJ2-7; 7 bases agree with TRBD1. Germline-derived CDR1 and CDR2 are SEHNR and FQNEAQ (reference sequence). J was trimmed by 5 bases and V by 4 bases; bases with no gene match: 8. The CDR3 is 14 residues long.

This rearrangement joins TRBV6-1 to TRBJ2-7, with D possibly TRBD2 on 6 matching bases. This CDR3 has 14 residues. Per germline, CDR1 MNHNS and CDR2 SASEGT. Trimming cost V 3 bases and J 6 bases, with 15 bases left between them. DNA of the CDR3: TGTGCCAGCAGTGACCTCGGGAGTCTGGGCGAGCAGTACTTC. Its translation: CASSDLGSLGEQYF.

The chain employs TRBV9 and TRBJ2-2; 11 bases match TRBD1. Germline CDR1 reads SGDLS; CDR2 reads YYNGEE. The CDR3 consists of 16 residues. After removal of 2 bases from V and 6 bases from J, the junction contained 6 bases not matched to a gene. CDR3 loop: CASSVGTGGRAGELFF. Here the CDR3 DNA reads TGTGCCAGCAGCGTTGGGACAGGGGGTAGGGCCGGGGAGCTGTTTTTT.

The J gene is TRBJ2-7, the V gene TRBV19; D remains unclear. Germline V gene sequence: CDR1 LNHDA, CDR2 SQIVND (reference sequence). V gave up 3 bases and J gave up 2 bases, with 14 bases separating them. The length of the CDR3 is 15 residues. The CDR3 reads CASSMAGGTPYEQYF. CDR3 sequence (DNA): TGTGCCAGTAGTATGGCCGGCGGTACCCCCTACGAGCAGTACTTC.

A single count supports this clone. The J gene is TRBJ1-1, the V gene TRBV5-1, with 7 bases identical to TRBD1. Trimming took 4 bases from V and 0 from J; bases not matched to a gene: 6. The CDR3 spans 15 residues. The germline gives CDR1 SGHRS, CDR2 YFSETQ. The CDR3 DNA reads TGCGCCAGCAGCCCCGGAGACAGGGTGAACACTGAAGCTTTCTTT. This translates into CASSPGDRVNTEAFF.

The chain is built from TRBV6-5 and TRBJ1-5, with D unclear. The V gene lost 5 bases and the J gene lost 4 bases, with 3 bases spanning the gap. Germline loops: CDR1 MNHEY, CDR2 SVGAGI. The CDR3 totals 11 residues. The CDR3 is CASSQNQPQHF. The CDR3 DNA is TGTGCCAGCAGTCAAAATCAGCCCCAGCATTTT.

This clone was counted only a few times. The chain combines TRBV5-4 with TRBJ2-5; TRBD2 might be the D (6 bases). CDR1 and CDR2 from the germline V gene are SGHNT and YYREEE (reference sequence). Trimming removed 4 bases at V and 4 bases at J, with 11 bases between. The CDR3 has 13 residues. The CDR3 DNA follows: TGTGCCAGCAGCGGGGGGACGAGAGAGACCCAGTACTTC. It translates to CASSGGTRETQYF.

The rearrangement uses TRBV4-1 and TRBJ2-7; 12 bases line up with TRBD2. The ends lost 1 base at V and 1 base at J; junction bases unmatched: 2. Germline CDR1 reads MGHRA; CDR2 reads YSYEKL. This CDR3 is 16 amino acids long. Here the CDR3 DNA reads TGCGCCAGCAGCCAAGGACTAGCGGGGGATTCCTACGAGCAGTACTTC. It encodes CASSQGLAGDSYEQYF.

The chain links TRBV28 to TRBJ2-7, with D possibly being TRBD1 (5 bases). This CDR3 region has 15 residues. Germline V CDR1 and CDR2: MDHEN, SYDVKM. Trimming left V 3 bases short and J 7 bases short, with 19 bases between. Here the CDR3 DNA reads TGTGCCAGCAGTTTGGTCAGGGATGAAGTAGGTGAGCAGTACTTC. Amino acids: CASSLVRDEVGEQYF.

The chain carries TRBV4-1 and TRBJ2-5; perhaps TRBD2 as D (5 bases). CDR3 length: 17 amino acids. From germline, CDR1 is MGHRA and CDR2 YSYEKL. Deletions cut 4 bases from V and 2 bases from J, with 20 bases between. CDR3 coding DNA: TGCGCCAGCAGCCGGATTGGACTGTACGTCTTACAAGAGACCCAGTACTTC. Translating it yields CASSRIGLYVLQETQYF.

The V and J genes are TRBV6-5 and TRBJ2-7; D may be TRBD2 (7 bases). Trimming left V 6 bases short and J 3 bases short, with 18 bases between. The CDR3 extends over 15 amino acids. Per germline, CDR1 MNHEY and CDR2 SVGAGI. The CDR3 region is CASRLEGGRLYEQYF. The CDR3 DNA follows: TGTGCCAGCAGACTCGAGGGGGGGCGCCTCTACGAGCAGTACTTC.

The chain employs TRBV19 and TRBJ2-1; 7 bases map to TRBD1. The CDR3 is 16 amino acids. CDR1 is LNHDA and CDR2 is SQIVND in the germline V gene (reference sequence). The ends lost 3 bases at V and 4 bases at J; junction bases unmatched: 9. In DNA form, the CDR3 reads TGTGCCAGTAGTATCCGACAGGGCGATCTGTACAATGAGCAGTTCTTC. This gives the protein CASSIRQGDLYNEQFF. Full variable domain (remainder filled in from reference TRBV19 and TRBJ2-1): DGGITQSPKYLFRKEGQNVTLSCEQNLNHDAMYWYRQDPGQGLRLIYYSQIVNDFQKGDIAEGYSVSREKKESFPLTVTSAQKNPTAFYLCASSIRQGDLYNEQFFGPGTRLTVL.

This chain uses TRBV12-3 or TRBV12-4 with TRBJ2-5, with D possibly matching TRBD2 (5 bases). V shed 3 bases and J shed 8 bases, with 13 bases lying between them. The CDR3 extends over 13 amino acids. CDR3 coding DNA: TGTGCCAGCAGTTTGGAAGAAGCGGTAACCCAGTACTTC. Protein sequence: CASSLEEAVTQYF.

The chain joins TRBV28 to TRBJ2-5; 10 nucleotides match TRBD2. V lost 6 bases and J lost 4; bases outside the gene matches: 5. The germline V gene encodes CDR1 MDHEN and CDR2 SYDVKM. The CDR3 consists of 14 residues. The CDR3 is CASRASGSRETQYF. CDR3 coding DNA: TGTGCCAGCAGAGCTAGCGGGAGTAGAGAGACCCAGTACTTC.

The chain is built from TRBV20-1 and TRBJ2-3; D might be TRBD2 (5 bases). CDR3 length: 15 amino acids. Trimming cost V 3 bases and J 6 bases, with 19 bases left between them. Germline lookup yields CDR1 DFQATT and CDR2 SNEGSKA (reference sequence). CDR3 sequence reads: CSASPSGSSGDTQYF. The CDR3, as DNA: TGCAGTGCTAGTCCGTCGGGGAGTTCAGGCGATACGCAGTATTTT.

The chain couples TRBV14 to TRBJ2-1, with 12 positions matching TRBD2. The CDR3 loop spans 15 amino acids. Germline trimming cut 5 bases from V and 3 bases from J; bases unmatched to any gene: 2. The germline V gene has CDR1 SGHDN and CDR2 FVKESK. The CDR3 is CASSILAGGYNEQFF. CDR3 in DNA: TGTGCCAGCAGCATACTAGCGGGGGGCTACAATGAGCAGTTCTTC.

V and J are TRBV2 and TRBJ2-4, with D possibly being TRBD2 (6 bases). Germline-derived CDR1 and CDR2 are SNHLY and FYNNEI. V shed 8 bases and J shed 0 bases, with 14 bases lying between them. The CDR3 sequence is 15 residues long. CDR3 DNA: TGTGCCAGCGGGGAGGAGGTTCTAGCCAAAAACATTCAGTACTTC. Protein product: CASGEEVLAKNIQYF.

This chain connects TRBV5-5 to TRBJ1-3; TRBD1 is a possible D gene (5 bases). Between the trimmed V and J ends, which lost 4 bases and 0 bases, there was a span of 14 bases. From germline, CDR1 is SGHKS and CDR2 YYEKEE (reference sequence). The CDR3 has 16 residues. The CDR3 coding sequence is TGTGCCAGCAGCGGAGCAGGGCCCTACTCTGGAAACACCATATATTTT. Residues: CASSGAGPYSGNTIYF.

The chain is built from TRBV5-1 and TRBJ1-2; D ambiguous. Trimming pared 0 bases from V and 4 bases from J, leaving 10 bases between. The CDR3 totals 14 residues. Germline V gene sequence: CDR1 SGHRS, CDR2 YFSETQ. The CDR3, as DNA: TGCGCCAGCAGCTTGGGTACAGCTGCCTATGGCTACACCTTC. As protein: CASSLGTAAYGYTF.

The table lists this clone with a few counts. The rearrangement links TRBV7-9 to TRBJ1-1; D is perhaps TRBD1 (5 bases). V lost 6 bases and J lost 3, with 17 bases in between. The CDR3 extends over 15 amino acids. In germline, CDR1 is SEHNR, CDR2 FQNEAQ (reference sequence). The CDR3: CASRSPGTPYTEAFF. As DNA, the CDR3 is TGTGCCAGCAGATCTCCCGGGACTCCCTACACTGAAGCTTTCTTT.

The genes are TRBV5-1 and TRBJ2-1; TRBD1 matches at 8 bases. Germline assignment: CDR1 SGHRS and CDR2 YFSETQ. This CDR3 is 15 amino acids long. With 4 bases clipped from V and 8 bases from J, the junction kept 11 bases outside the gene matches. Here the CDR3 DNA reads TGCGCCAGCAGCAATTACCAGGGGGCAATGGATGAGCAGTTCTTC. It translates to CASSNYQGAMDEQFF. Looking up the rest from reference TRBV5-1 and TRBJ2-1 gives the full variable domain: KAGVTQTPRYLIKTRGQQVTLSCSPISGHRSVSWYQQTPGQGLQFLFEYFSETQRNKGNFPGRFSGRQFSNSRSEMNVSTLELGDSALYLCASSNYQGAMDEQFFGPGTRLTVL.

This chain links TRBV30 with TRBJ2-6; 10 bases map to TRBD2. CDR1 and CDR2 from the germline V gene are GTSNPN and SVGIG (reference sequence). The CDR3 consists of 21 residues. V shed 3 bases, J shed 0 bases, and the junction held 17 bases outside the gene matches. DNA of the CDR3: TGTGCCTGGAGCGTGACCAGGACTAGCGGACTAAAACACTCTGGGGCCAACGTCCTGACTTTC. This gives the protein CAWSVTRTSGLKHSGANVLTF.

The chain combines TRBV28 with TRBJ2-7; TRBD1 matches at 7 bases. The J segment lost 12 bases and the V segment lost 8 bases, leaving 13 bases of the junction unmatched. Germline V gene data show CDR1 as MDHEN and CDR2 as SYDVKM. The CDR3 runs 12 residues. CDR3 amino acids: CASALKGQRWYF. In DNA form, the CDR3 reads TGTGCCAGCGCTCTCAAGGGACAGAGGTGGTACTTC. The whole variable domain, remainder taken from reference TRBV28 and TRBJ2-7, is DVKVTQSSRYLVKRTGEKVFLECVQDMDHENMFWYRQDPGLGLRLIYFSYDVKMKEKGDIPEGYSVSREKKERFSLILESASTNQTSMYLCASALKGQRWYFGPGTRLTVT.

The chain carries TRBV2 and TRBJ1-1; 9 nucleotides match TRBD1. The junction had 1 base not matched to a gene; V was cut back by 5 bases and J by 3 bases. Germline CDR1 and CDR2: SNHLY and FYNNEI. The CDR3 has 13 amino acids. The CDR3 DNA is TGTGCCAGCAGTTGGGACAGGGACACTGAAGCTTTCTTT. Protein sequence: CASSWDRDTEAFF.